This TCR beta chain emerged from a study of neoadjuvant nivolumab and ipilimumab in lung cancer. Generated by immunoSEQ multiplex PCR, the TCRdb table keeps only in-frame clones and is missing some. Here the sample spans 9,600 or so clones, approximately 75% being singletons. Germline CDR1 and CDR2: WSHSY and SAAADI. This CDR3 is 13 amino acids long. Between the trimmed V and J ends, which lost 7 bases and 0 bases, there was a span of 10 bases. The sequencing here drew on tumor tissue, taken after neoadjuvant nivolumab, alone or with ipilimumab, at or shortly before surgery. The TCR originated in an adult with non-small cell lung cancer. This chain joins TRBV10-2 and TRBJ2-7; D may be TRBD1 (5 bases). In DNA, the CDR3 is TGCGCCAGCATAGGGGATCTCTCCTACGAGCAGTACTTC. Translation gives CASIGDLSYEQYF.